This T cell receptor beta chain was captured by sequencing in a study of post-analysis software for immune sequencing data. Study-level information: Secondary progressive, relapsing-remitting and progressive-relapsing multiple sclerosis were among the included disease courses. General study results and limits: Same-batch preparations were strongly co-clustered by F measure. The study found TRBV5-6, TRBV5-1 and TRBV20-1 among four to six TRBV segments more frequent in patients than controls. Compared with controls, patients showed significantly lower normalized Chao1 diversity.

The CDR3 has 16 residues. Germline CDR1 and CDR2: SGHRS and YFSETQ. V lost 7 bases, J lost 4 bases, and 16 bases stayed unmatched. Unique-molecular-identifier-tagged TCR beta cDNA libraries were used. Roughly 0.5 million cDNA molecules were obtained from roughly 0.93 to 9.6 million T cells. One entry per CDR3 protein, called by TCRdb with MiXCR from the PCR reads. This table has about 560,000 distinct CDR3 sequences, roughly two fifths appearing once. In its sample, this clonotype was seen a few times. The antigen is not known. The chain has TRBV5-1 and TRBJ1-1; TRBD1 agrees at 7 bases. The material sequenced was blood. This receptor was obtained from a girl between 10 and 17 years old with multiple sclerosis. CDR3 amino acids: CASATTGHRGGTEAFF. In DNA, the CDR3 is TGCGCCAGCGCGACGACAGGGCATCGAGGGGGCACTGAAGCTTTCTTT.